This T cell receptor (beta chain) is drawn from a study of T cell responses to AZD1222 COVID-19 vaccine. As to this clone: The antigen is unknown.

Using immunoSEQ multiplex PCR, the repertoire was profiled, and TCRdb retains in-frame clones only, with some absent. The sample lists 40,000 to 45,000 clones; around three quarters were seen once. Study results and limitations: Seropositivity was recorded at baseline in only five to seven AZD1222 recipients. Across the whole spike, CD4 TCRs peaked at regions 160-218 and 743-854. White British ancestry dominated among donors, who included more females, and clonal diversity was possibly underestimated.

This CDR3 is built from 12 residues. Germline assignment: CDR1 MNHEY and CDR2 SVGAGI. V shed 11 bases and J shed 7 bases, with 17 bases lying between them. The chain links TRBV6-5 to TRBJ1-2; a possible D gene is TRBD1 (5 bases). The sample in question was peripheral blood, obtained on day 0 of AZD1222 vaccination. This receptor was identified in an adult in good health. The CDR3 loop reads CAGYSNRGGYTF. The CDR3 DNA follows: TGTGCCGGATACTCAAATAGGGGTGGCTACACCTTC.